This T cell receptor (beta chain) was recorded in a study of T cells in localized non-small cell lung cancer. Study results and limitations: Density of T cells in blood, when higher, went with longer overall survival.

The repertoire was sequenced with immunoSEQ multiplex PCR; TCRdb's copy has only in-frame clones and lacks some. The table lists around 96,000 clones, more than 75% of them singletons. Notes on this clone: What it binds is not known.

The CDR3 runs to 15 residues. V gave up 2 bases and J gave up 0 bases, with 8 bases separating them. In germline, CDR1 is SGHVS, CDR2 FQNEAQ. This specimen was PBMCs, taken before any cancer treatment. This chain joins TRBV7-8 and TRBJ1-3; unclear D gene. The sequence derives from a woman between 35 and 75 years old with stage II squamous cell lung carcinoma. The CDR3 bases are TGTGCCAGCAGCTTAAATGGCGTCTCTGGAAACACCATATATTTT. Protein product: CASSLNGVSGNTIYF.